This TCR beta chain originates from a study of Ad26.COV2.S vaccination and SARS-CoV-2 variants. Whole-study findings and limits: From the TCR breadth and depth analyses, total T cell responses may have been underestimated. A substantial breadth of spike-specific CD8+ and CD4+ T cell responses after vaccination has been reported.

Method: immunoSEQ multiplex PCR; TCRdb's copy keeps in-frame clones and lacks some. This sample carries hundreds of thousands of clones, roughly 87% of them seen once, and the ten largest clones take roughly 3.2%. As to this clone: No antigen is known for it.

The CDR3 is 13 amino acids. V lost 5 bases and J 6 bases, leaving 11 bases between the germline ends. Germline V lookup: CDR1 LNHDA, CDR2 SQIVND (reference sequence). The treatment denotes: 19 received Ad26.COV2.S at low or high dose, single or two shots; about 5 received placebo; per-sample allocation not given. Sampling occurred on day 63 after the first vaccine or placebo injection. This person who donated was an adult of 18-55 years in Boston. This chain joins TRBV19 and TRBJ2-1; D may be TRBD1 (5 bases). The sequence came from a person aged 18-65 years who received the Ad26.COV2.S COVID-19 vaccine or a placebo. The sample here was peripheral blood, taken in a trial of Ad26.COV2.S vaccine versus placebo. In nucleotides, the CDR3 is TGTGCCAGTAGTCTGGACAATGTCAATGAGCAGTTCTTC. Translation: CASSLDNVNEQFF.